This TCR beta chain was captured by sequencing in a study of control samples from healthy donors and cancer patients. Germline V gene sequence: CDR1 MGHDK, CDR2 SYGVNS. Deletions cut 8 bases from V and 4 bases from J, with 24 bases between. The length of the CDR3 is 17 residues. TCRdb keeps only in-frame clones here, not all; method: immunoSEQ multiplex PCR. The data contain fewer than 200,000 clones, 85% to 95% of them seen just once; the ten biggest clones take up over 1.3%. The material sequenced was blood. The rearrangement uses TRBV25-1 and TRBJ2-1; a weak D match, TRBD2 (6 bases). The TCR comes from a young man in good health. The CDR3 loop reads CASGGTDARIRYNEQFF. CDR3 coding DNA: TGTGCCAGCGGGGGGACCGATGCTAGAATACGATACAATGAGCAGTTCTTC.